The TCR beta chain under discussion was sequenced for a study of T cells expressing NK-cell markers. Study as a whole: Sorted CD3+CD56+NKG2C+, CD3+CD56+NKG2C- and CD3+CD56-NKG2C+ T cells supplied TCR beta repertoires. Out of eight donors sequenced, seven tested HCMV-seropositive and the remaining one seronegative. Study conclusions and caveats: In about 6 donors, dominant CD3+CD56+NKG2C+ clones formed about 1.0-7.5% of CD8+ cells. The CD3+CD56-NKG2C+ fraction of several donors was also led by these clonotypes.

Germline V gene lookup returns CDR1 MNHNS and CDR2 SASEGT. The CDR3 sequence is 13 residues long. Worth noting for this clonotype: Its antigen is unidentified.

TCRdb re-called the 5' RACE reads; every CDR3 protein appears as one record, without DNA. Its clone listing holds 400,000 to 500,000 distinct CDR3 sequences. The sample was blood T cells: a sorted CD56 or NKG2C T cell subset, CD4+ or CD8+ T cells, or bulk PBMC T cells (not recorded which). This clonotype was sampled from a woman aged 18 to 75 in good health. V gene TRBV6-1 combines with J gene TRBJ2-1; TCRdb gives TRBD2 as the D gene, but with no DNA this cannot be confirmed. The CDR3 protein is CASTGLSWNEQFF.